This TCR beta chain was sequenced in a study of regulatory T cells in long-lasting Graves disease. Germline CDR1 and CDR2: GTSNPN and SVGIG (reference sequence). The CDR3 totals 14 residues. The trim removed 4 bases at V and 7 bases at J, leaving 8 bases unmatched. CDR3-region Arm-PCR and iRepertoire HTBI primers produced the TCR beta libraries. TCRdb re-analysed the multiplex PCR reads in MiXCR, keeping a single row per CDR3 protein. This table holds about 430,000 distinct CDR3 sequences, 15% found once. Time point in this sample: newly diagnosed GD, antithyroid drugs for less than 3 months. Generation of the TCR library employed RNA extracted from PBMCs. These data were also filed under a second study, of T cells in Graves' hyperthyroidism and ophthalmopathy.

The source material was peripheral blood mononuclear cells (PBMCs), sampled at new diagnosis, from a patient treated with antithyroid drugs. V is TRBV30 and J is TRBJ2-5; TRBD1 matches at 11 bases. The source is a woman aged 40 to 50 with Graves disease. CDR3 coding DNA: TGTGCCTGGAACCTCGGACAGGGGGCAGTGACCCAGTACTTC. Its protein product is CAWNLGQGAVTQYF.